Detailed here is one TCR beta chain. This specimen belongs to a study of Graves' ophthalmopathy and Graves' hyperthyroidism. As the template, RNA transcripts were used to amplify TCR beta CDR3 regions. The first-round RT-PCR employed HTBI primers together with the Qiagen OneStep RT-PCR kit. A multiplex PCR was then performed as the second round. TCRdb recomputed calls from the multiplex PCR reads with MiXCR, one row per CDR3 protein. There are 580,000 or so distinct CDR3 sequences in the sample; under 40% occur only once, and around 4.6% lies in the top ten. This CDR3 has 16 residues. The germline V gene has CDR1 SGHTA and CDR2 FQGNSA. V was pared by 11 bases and J by 0 bases, with 17 bases between.

This clonotype originated in an adult man with Graves' hyperthyroidism. Sequencing used peripheral blood or thyroid tissue (not recorded which). The chain uses TRBV7-2 and TRBJ2-6; D is ambiguous. The CDR3 coding sequence is TGTGCCTGGACCGCATTCCCCTCCTCTGGGGCCAACGTCCTGACTTTC. This codes for CAWTAFPSSGANVLTF.